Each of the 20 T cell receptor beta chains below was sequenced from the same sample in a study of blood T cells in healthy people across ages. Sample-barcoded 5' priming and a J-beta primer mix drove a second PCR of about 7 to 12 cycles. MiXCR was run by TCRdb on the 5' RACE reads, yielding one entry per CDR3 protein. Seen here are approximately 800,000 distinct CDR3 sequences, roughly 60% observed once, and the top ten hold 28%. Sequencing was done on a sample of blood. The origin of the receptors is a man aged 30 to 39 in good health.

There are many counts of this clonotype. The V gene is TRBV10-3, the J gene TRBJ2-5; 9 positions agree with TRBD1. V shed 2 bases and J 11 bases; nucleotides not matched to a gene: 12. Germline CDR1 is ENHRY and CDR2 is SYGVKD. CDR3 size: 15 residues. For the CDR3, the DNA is TGTGCCATCAGTGAGGGGGACAGGGTGAAGGGGGAGCAGTACTTC. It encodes CAISEGDRVKGEQYF.

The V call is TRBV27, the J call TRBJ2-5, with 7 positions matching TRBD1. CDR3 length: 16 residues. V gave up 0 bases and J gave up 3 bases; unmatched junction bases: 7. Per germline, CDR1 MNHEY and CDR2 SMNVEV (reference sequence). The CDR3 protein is CASSLSPTGLEETQYF. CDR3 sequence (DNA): TGTGCCAGCAGTTTATCCCCGACAGGGCTGGAAGAGACCCAGTACTTC.

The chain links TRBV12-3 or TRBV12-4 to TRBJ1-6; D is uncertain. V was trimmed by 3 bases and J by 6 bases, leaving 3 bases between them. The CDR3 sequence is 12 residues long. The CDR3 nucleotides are TGTGCCAGCAGTTTCCTTAATTCACCCCTCCACTTT. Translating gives CASSFLNSPLHF.

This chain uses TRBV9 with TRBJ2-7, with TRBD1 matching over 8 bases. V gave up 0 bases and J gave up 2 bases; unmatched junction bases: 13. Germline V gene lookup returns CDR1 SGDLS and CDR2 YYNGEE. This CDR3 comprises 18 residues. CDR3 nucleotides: TGTGCCAGCAGCGTAGGAGTACGAACGGGACAGGTCACCTACGAGCAGTACTTC. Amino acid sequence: CASSVGVRTGQVTYEQYF.

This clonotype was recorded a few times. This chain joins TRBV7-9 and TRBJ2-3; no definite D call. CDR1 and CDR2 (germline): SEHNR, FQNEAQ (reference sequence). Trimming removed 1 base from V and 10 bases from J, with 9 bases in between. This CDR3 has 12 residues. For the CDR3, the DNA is TGTGCCAGCAGCTTAGAGGGCGGAGCGCAGTATTTT. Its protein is CASSLEGGAQYF. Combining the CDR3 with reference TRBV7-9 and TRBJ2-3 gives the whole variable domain DTGVSQNPRHKITKRGQNVTFRCDPISEHNRLYWYRQTLGQGPEFLTYFQNEAQLEKSRLLSDRFSAERPKGSFSTLEIQRTEQGDSAMYLCASSLEGGAQYFGPGTRLTVL.

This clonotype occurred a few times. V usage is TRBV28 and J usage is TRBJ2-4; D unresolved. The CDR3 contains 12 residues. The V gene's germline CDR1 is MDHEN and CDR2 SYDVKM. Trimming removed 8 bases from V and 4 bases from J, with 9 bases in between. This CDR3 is CASHKEKNIQYF. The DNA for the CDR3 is TGTGCCAGCCATAAGGAAAAAAACATTCAGTACTTC. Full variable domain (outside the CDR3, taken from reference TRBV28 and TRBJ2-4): DVKVTQSSRYLVKRTGEKVFLECVQDMDHENMFWYRQDPGLGLRLIYFSYDVKMKEKGDIPEGYSVSREKKERFSLILESASTNQTSMYLCASHKEKNIQYFGAGTRLSVL.

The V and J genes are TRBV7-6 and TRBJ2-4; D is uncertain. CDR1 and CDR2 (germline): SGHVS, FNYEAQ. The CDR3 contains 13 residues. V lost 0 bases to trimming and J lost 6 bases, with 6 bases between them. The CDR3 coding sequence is TGTGCCAGCAGCTTAGCCCTGGGAAACATTCAGTACTTC. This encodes CASSLALGNIQYF.

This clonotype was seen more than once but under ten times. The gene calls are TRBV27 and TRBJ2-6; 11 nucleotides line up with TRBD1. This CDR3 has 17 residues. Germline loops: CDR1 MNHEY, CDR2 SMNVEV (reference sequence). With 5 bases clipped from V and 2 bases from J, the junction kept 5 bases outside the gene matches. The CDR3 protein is CASSLGQGAPGANVLTF. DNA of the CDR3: TGTGCCAGCAGTCTTGGACAGGGGGCGCCTGGGGCCAACGTCCTGACTTTC.

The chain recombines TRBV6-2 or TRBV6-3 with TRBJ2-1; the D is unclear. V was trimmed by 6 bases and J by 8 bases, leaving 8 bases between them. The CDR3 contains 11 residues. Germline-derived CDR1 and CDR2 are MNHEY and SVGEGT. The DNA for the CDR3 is TGTGCCAGCAGGCCAGCCTATGAGCAGTTCTTC. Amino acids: CASRPAYEQFF.

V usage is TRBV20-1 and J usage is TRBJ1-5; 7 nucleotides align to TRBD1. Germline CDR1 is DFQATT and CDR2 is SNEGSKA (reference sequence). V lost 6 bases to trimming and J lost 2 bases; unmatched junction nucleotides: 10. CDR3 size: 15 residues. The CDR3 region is CSAISADRGNQPQHF. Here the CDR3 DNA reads TGCAGTGCCATCTCGGCCGACAGGGGCAATCAGCCCCAGCATTTT.

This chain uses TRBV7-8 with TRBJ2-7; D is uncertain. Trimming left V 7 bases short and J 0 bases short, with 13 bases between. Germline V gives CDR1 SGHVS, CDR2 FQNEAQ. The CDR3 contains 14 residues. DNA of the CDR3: TGTGCCAGCAACGACGGGTGGGGCTCCTACGAGCAGTACTTC. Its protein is CASNDGWGSYEQYF.

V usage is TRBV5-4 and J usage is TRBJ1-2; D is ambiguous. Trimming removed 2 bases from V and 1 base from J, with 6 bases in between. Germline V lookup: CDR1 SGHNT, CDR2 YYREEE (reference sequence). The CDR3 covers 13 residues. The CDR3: CASSLSINYGYTF. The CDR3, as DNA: TGTGCCAGCAGCTTAAGTATTAACTATGGCTACACCTTC.

The CDR3 spells CASSLADDSFFTDTQYF. CDR3 in DNA: TGCGCCAGCAGCTTGGCTGACGACAGCTTTTTCACAGATACGCAGTATTTT. The chain uses TRBV5-1 and TRBJ2-3; TRBD1 might be the D (5 bases). CDR1 and CDR2 (germline): SGHRS, YFSETQ. V lost 0 bases and J 2 bases, leaving 16 bases between the germline ends. The CDR3 totals 17 residues.

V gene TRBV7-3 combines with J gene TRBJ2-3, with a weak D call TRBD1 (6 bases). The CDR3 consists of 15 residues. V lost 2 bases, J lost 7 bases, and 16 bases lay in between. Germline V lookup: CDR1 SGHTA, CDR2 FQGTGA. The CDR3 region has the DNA TGTGCCAGCAGCTTATATCAGGGGAGTGTATATACGCAGTATTTT. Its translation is CASSLYQGSVYTQYF.

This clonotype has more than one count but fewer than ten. The CDR3 loop reads CASSFWTKNNEQFF. The CDR3 region has the DNA TGTGCCAGCAGTTTCTGGACGAAAAACAATGAGCAGTTCTTC. This sequence joins TRBV27 and TRBJ2-1, with no clear D. Germline V gene data show CDR1 as MNHEY and CDR2 as SMNVEV (reference sequence). Trimming took off 3 bases at V and 5 bases at J, with 11 bases between the two ends. This CDR3 comprises 14 residues.

CDR3 in DNA: TGTGCCAGCAGTCCCGCGGCGGGGATCTATGGCTACACCTTC. Translation: CASSPAAGIYGYTF. J is TRBJ1-2 and V is TRBV6-5, with D uncertain. The CDR3 is 14 residues long. V lost 5 bases and J 4 bases, leaving 14 bases between the germline ends. Germline V lookup: CDR1 MNHEY, CDR2 SVGAGI.

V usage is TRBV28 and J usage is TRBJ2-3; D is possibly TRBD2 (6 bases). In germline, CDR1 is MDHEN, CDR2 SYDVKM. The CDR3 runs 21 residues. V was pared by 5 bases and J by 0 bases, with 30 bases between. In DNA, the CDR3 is TGTGCCAGCAGTCTCGGACTTTTTCCTTCGGGACTGACTTCTAGCACAGATACGCAGTATTTT. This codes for CASSLGLFPSGLTSSTDTQYF. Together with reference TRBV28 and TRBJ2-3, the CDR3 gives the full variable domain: DVKVTQSSRYLVKRTGEKVFLECVQDMDHENMFWYRQDPGLGLRLIYFSYDVKMKEKGDIPEGYSVSREKKERFSLILESASTNQTSMYLCASSLGLFPSGLTSSTDTQYFGPGTRLTVL.

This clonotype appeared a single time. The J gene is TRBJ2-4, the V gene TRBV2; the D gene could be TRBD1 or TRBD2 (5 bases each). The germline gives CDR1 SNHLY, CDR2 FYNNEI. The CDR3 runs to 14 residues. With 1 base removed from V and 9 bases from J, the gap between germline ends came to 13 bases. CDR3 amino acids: CASSEEAEGTIQYF. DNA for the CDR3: TGTGCCAGCAGTGAAGAGGCCGAAGGGACCATTCAGTACTTC. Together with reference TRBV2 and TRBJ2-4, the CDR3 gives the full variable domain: EPEVTQTPSHQVTQMGQEVILRCVPISNHLYFYWYRQILGQKVEFLVSFYNNEISEKSEIFDDQFSVERPDGSNFTLKIRSTKLEDSAMYFCASSEEAEGTIQYFGAGTRLSVL.

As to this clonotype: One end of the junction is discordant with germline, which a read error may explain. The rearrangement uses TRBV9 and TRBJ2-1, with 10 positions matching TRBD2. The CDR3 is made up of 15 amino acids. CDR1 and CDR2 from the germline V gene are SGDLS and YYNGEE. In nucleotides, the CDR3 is TGTGCCAGCAACCACGGGACTAGCGACAACAATGAGCAGTTATTC. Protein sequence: CASNHGTSDNNEQLF.

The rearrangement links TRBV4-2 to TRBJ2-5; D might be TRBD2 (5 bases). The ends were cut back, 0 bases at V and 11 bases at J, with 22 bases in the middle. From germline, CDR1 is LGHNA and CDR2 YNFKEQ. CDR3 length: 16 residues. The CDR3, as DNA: TGTGCCAGCAGCCAAGATTCCAGTACGAGGGTATACGTGCAGTACTTC. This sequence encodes CASSQDSSTRVYVQYF.